This T cell receptor (beta chain) was obtained from a study of T cell changes during pregnancy in multiple sclerosis (dated by TCRdb to between 2018 and 2020). About the study as a whole: The study looked at changes in the T cell repertoire across pregnancy in women with multiple sclerosis.

CDR3 length: 17 amino acids, cysteine to phenylalanine. The sequence is cut down to CDR3 DNA, 51 bases in frame from base 1. Relative to germline, V is missing 2 bases and J is missing 3 bases, with 8 bases of the junction outside any gene match. From a lookup of the germline V gene, CDR1 and CDR2 are KGHSH and LQKENI. Notes on this clone: Which antigen it targets is not known. There are no base qualities to consult, and no much larger clone falls within one base.

The library was built by means of the immunoSEQ multiplex PCR assay. TCRdb obtained this table from immuneACCESS and retained in-frame rearrangements with V and J assigned. These tables miss some clones; where compared with another copy, unresolved V genes account for less than half of the shortfall, and the remainder is unexplained. For this sample there are about 52,000 clones; roughly nine tenths appear just once. The top ten clones comprise 0.37% of the sample. This TCR came from a female donor with multiple sclerosis, enrolled in a pregnancy study. The chain is encoded by TRBV18 joined to TRBJ2-1; 9 central nucleotides agree with TRBD2. The sequencing used CD4+ T cells from peripheral blood mononuclear cells, collected before pregnancy. The nucleotide sequence is given as TGTGCCAGCTCACCAGGGGAAGAGCGGGAGGTCTACAATGAGCAGTTCTTC. Its product reads: CASSPGEEREVYNEQFF.